One sample yielded the 17 T cell receptor beta chains listed below, sequenced in a study of T cell responses to AZD1222 COVID-19 vaccine. Data came from immunoSEQ multiplex PCR; TCRdb stores just in-frame clones and leaves some out. The data hold approximately 24,000 clones, with about 88% observed a single time. The sequences come from peripheral blood, collected 28 days after the second AZD1222 dose. The receptors here all came from an adult who received the AZD1222 COVID-19 vaccine.

This chain connects TRBV5-5 to TRBJ2-1; 9 bases are a match to TRBD2. CDR1 SGHKS and CDR2 YYEKEE come from the germline V gene (reference sequence). This CDR3 region has 15 residues. V shed 0 bases, J shed 6 bases, and the junction held 4 bases outside the gene matches. Written as DNA, the CDR3 is TGTGCCAGCAGCTTGGGCGGGGGGGTTGGCAATGAGCAGTTCTTC. Translation: CASSLGGGVGNEQFF.

The J gene is TRBJ1-3, the V gene TRBV10-3; 10 bases line up with TRBD1. CDR3 length: 14 amino acids. Germline assignment: CDR1 ENHRY and CDR2 SYGVKD. The ends lost 10 bases at V and 2 bases at J; junction bases unmatched: 5. CDR3 in amino acids: CATTGTGAGNTIYF. The CDR3 DNA follows: TGTGCCACGACCGGGACAGGGGCTGGAAACACCATATATTTT.

The genes are TRBV5-1 and TRBJ2-7; tentative D call: TRBD1 (6 bases). V lost 2 bases to trimming and J lost 0 bases, with 15 bases between them. The CDR3 runs to 16 residues. Germline CDR1 SGHRS, CDR2 YFSETQ. CDR3 bases: TGCGCCAGCAGCTTTTCCGGGACAACAAGCTCCTACGAGCAGTACTTC. It is translated as CASSFSGTTSSYEQYF.

This clone was recorded once. V and J are TRBV7-8 and TRBJ1-4, with no clear D. CDR1 SGHVS and CDR2 FQNEAQ come from the germline V gene. Deletions cut 5 bases from V and 1 base from J, with 14 bases between. The CDR3 runs 16 residues. The CDR3 nucleotides are TGTGCCAGCAGCACCGAGACAAGCCGAACTAATGAAAAACTGTTTTTT. Translated: CASSTETSRTNEKLFF.

The J gene is TRBJ1-6, the V gene TRBV3-1 (or the pseudogene TRBV3-2); 7 bases are a match to TRBD1. The ends lost 4 bases at V and 7 bases at J; junction bases unmatched: 7. CDR3 size: 15 residues. Germline values: CDR1 LGHDT, CDR2 YNNKEL (reference sequence). CDR3 protein: CASSPQQGGNSPLHF. The CDR3 bases are TGTGCCAGCAGCCCCCAGCAGGGGGGGAATTCACCCCTCCACTTT.

This clone came up a few times. The CDR3 DNA reads TGTGCCAGCAGTTACTCCCAAGGCGGCCCGTCGCGCTATGGCTACACCTTC. This codes for CASSYSQGGPSRYGYTF. This chain joins TRBV6-2 or TRBV6-3 and TRBJ1-2; D gene uncertain. V was trimmed by 0 bases and J by 4 bases, leaving 18 bases between them. This CDR3 comprises 17 residues. The germline V gene encodes CDR1 MNHEY and CDR2 SVGEGT.

The genes are TRBV28 and TRBJ2-7, with D possibly being TRBD1 (6 bases). Trimming cost V 5 bases and J 0 bases, with 8 bases left between them. Germline assignment: CDR1 MDHEN and CDR2 SYDVKM. The CDR3 has 13 residues. CDR3 region: CASSQDSSYEQYF. In DNA form, the CDR3 reads TGTGCCAGCAGTCAGGACAGCTCCTACGAGCAGTACTTC.

The gene calls are TRBV7-8 and TRBJ1-5, with 8 bases aligning to TRBD1. J lost 0 bases, V lost 6 bases, and 7 bases had no gene match. Per the germline V gene, CDR1 is SGHVS and CDR2 is FQNEAQ. The CDR3 is 16 residues long. The CDR3 sequence: CASSPDRGYSNQPQHF. The CDR3 DNA is TGTGCCAGCAGTCCAGACAGGGGCTATAGCAATCAGCCCCAGCATTTT.

The chain is built from TRBV12-3 or TRBV12-4 and TRBJ2-3; D could derive from TRBD1 or TRBD2 (5 bases each). V dropped 7 bases and J dropped 6 bases, with 14 bases sitting between them. The CDR3 runs to 13 residues. The CDR3 region has the DNA TGTGCCAGCAACCGCGCAGGGACCGATACGCAGTATTTT. It specifies CASNRAGTDTQYF.

The chain combines TRBV7-9 with TRBJ1-3; D is perhaps TRBD1 (6 bases). The CDR3 runs to 15 residues. Germline V gene data show CDR1 as SEHNR and CDR2 as FQNEAQ (reference sequence). Trimming took 1 base from V and 4 from J, leaving 11 bases between them. CDR3 coding DNA: TGTGCCAGCAGCTTAGAGGCAGGGGCCGGAAACACCATATATTTT. This sequence encodes CASSLEAGAGNTIYF.

The CDR3 protein is CSVSTGTGRYEQYF. In DNA form, the CDR3 reads TGCAGCGTGAGTACCGGGACAGGGAGATACGAGCAGTACTTC. The rearrangement links TRBV29-1 to TRBJ2-7, with TRBD1 matching over 9 bases. Per the germline V gene, CDR1 is SQVTM and CDR2 is ANQGSEA. This CDR3 region has 14 residues. J gave up 4 bases and V 6 bases, and 10 bases lay outside the gene matches.

V and J are TRBV7-2 and TRBJ1-4; 7 bases align to TRBD1. Trimming cost V 4 bases and J 7 bases; bases outside gene matches: 6. The CDR3 spans 14 residues. Germline-derived CDR1 and CDR2 are SGHTA and FQGNSA. The DNA of the CDR3 is TGTGCCAGCAGCTCTCAGACAGGGACTGAAAAACTGTTTTTT. It codes for CASSSQTGTEKLFF.

The genes are TRBV6-1 and TRBJ2-3; 7 bases fit TRBD2. Losses at the gene ends were 4 bases for V and 0 bases for J; bases not matched to a gene: 7. CDR1 and CDR2 from the germline V gene are MNHNS and SASEGT. The CDR3 extends over 16 amino acids. This chain's CDR3 is CASSAVGTTSTDTQYF. The DNA for the CDR3 is TGTGCCAGCAGTGCGGTCGGGACTACAAGCACAGATACGCAGTATTTT.

This clone was detected only a few times. The chain employs TRBV27 and TRBJ1-2; D unresolved. This CDR3 has 13 residues. CDR1 is MNHEY and CDR2 is SMNVEV in the germline V gene (reference sequence). V lost 0 bases to trimming and J lost 4 bases, with 6 bases between them. The CDR3 region is CASSLSYSYGYTF. As DNA, the CDR3 is TGTGCCAGCAGTTTATCGTACAGCTATGGCTACACCTTC.

The chain joins TRBV2 to TRBJ2-7; perhaps D is TRBD1 or TRBD2 (5 bases each). Trimming took off 6 bases at V and 7 bases at J, with 25 bases between the two ends. This CDR3 spans 16 amino acids. Germline V lookup: CDR1 SNHLY, CDR2 FYNNEI. DNA of the CDR3: TGTGCCAGCAGGAGGAGAGCCGAGGGGCAGGTGGGAGAGCAGTACTTC. Protein: CASRRRAEGQVGEQYF.

This chain joins TRBV21-1 and TRBJ2-1; the D segment call TRBD2 is taken from the table without a DNA check. TRBV21-1 is reported as a pseudogene. The CDR3 has 11 residues. In nucleotides, the CDR3 is TGTGCCAGAGGGGACTGCCATGAGCAGTTCTTC. It yields the protein CARGDCHEQFF.

The chain recombines TRBV6-1 with TRBJ1-3; 7 positions match TRBD1. The V gene's germline CDR1 is MNHNS and CDR2 SASEGT. V trimming: 0 bases; J trimming: 0 bases; junction bases outside the gene matches: 2. This CDR3 spans 16 amino acids. Written as DNA, the CDR3 is TGTGCCAGCAGTGAAGCAGCAGGGGGCTCTGGAAACACCATATATTTT. Residues: CASSEAAGGSGNTIYF.